The table lists the clone carrying this T cell receptor beta chain with a few counts. The CDR3 covers 13 residues. The germline gives CDR1 SGHTA, CDR2 FQGNSA. V gave up 0 bases and J gave up 10 bases, with 11 bases separating them. PCR amplification relied on 60 Vbeta primers (plus 13 Jbeta primers). Method: immunoSEQ multiplex PCR; TCRdb's copy keeps in-frame clones and lacks some. The data hold about 150,000 clones, with 60% to 80% observed a single time. The data derive from a study of cytomegalovirus exposure and HLA in healthy donors. The V call is TRBV7-2, the J call TRBJ2-3; TRBD2 might be the D (6 bases). The origin of this receptor is a man in his thirties or forties in good health and CMV-seropositive. Sequenced input: PBMCs. CDR3 in DNA: TGTGCCAGCAGCTTAGCGGGAGGAAGATCGCAGTATTTT. It specifies CASSLAGGRSQYF.